This T cell receptor (beta chain) appears in the sequencing data of a study of CD8+CD57+ T cells in acquired aplastic anemia. V trimming: 4 bases; J trimming: 5 bases; junction bases outside the gene matches: 5. Germline lookup yields CDR1 KGHSH and CDR2 LQKENI. The CDR3 is 13 residues long. Patients selected for sequencing had displayed CD8+CD57+ cell expansion by flow cytometry. Patients, without exception, had severe acquired aplastic anemia. This clonotype was counted at least ten times. TCR beta VDJ and CDR3 were profiled, and genomic DNA was the template. TCRdb analysed the reads with MiXCR anew, one entry per CDR3 protein. This table holds approximately 160,000 distinct CDR3 sequences, roughly 45% found once.

The material sequenced was sorted CD4+, CD8+, or CD8+CD57+ T cells (not recorded which) from PBMCs. The rearrangement uses TRBV18 and TRBJ2-7; TRBD1 matches at 7 bases. This TCR derives from a human donor with aplastic anemia. In nucleotides, the CDR3 is TGTGCCAGCTCACTCCAACAGGGGAACGAGCAGTACGTC. The encoded protein is CASSLQQGNEQYV.